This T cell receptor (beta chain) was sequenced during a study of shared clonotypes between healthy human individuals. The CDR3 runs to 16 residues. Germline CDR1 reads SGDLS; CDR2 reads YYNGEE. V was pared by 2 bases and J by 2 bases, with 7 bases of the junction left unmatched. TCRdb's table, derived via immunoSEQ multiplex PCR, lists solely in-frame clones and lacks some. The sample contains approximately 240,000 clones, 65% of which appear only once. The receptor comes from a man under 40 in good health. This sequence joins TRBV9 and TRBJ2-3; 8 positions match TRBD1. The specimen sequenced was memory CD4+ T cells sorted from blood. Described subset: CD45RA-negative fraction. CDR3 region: CASSVRGQSDTDTQYF. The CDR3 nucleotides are TGTGCCAGCAGCGTCAGGGGGCAGTCCGACACAGATACGCAGTATTTT. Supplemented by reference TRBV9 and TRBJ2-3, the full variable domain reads DSGVTQTPKHLITATGQRVTLRCSPRSGDLSVYWYQQSLDQGLQFLIQYYNGEERAKGNILERFSAQQFPDLHSELNLSSLELGDSALYFCASSVRGQSDTDTQYFGPGTRLTVL.